This TCR beta chain was retrieved from a study of T cells after yellow fever vaccination. The sample holds many counts of this clonotype. TCRdb analysed the 5' RACE reads with MiXCR anew, one entry per CDR3 protein. This table has about 350,000 distinct CDR3 sequences, about 4% appearing once. The germline V gene has CDR1 MGHRA and CDR2 YSYEKL. V lost 4 bases to trimming and J lost 1 base, with 13 bases between them. The CDR3 runs to 15 residues. The TCR was taken from a man younger than 35 who received the YFV17D yellow fever vaccine. V is TRBV4-1 and J is TRBJ1-1; no clear D gene. Sequencing used PBMCs, obtained 5 days after the yellow fever booster vaccination. The DNA for the CDR3 is TGCGCCAGCAGCCTTAGGGCAGGCCCGAACACTGAAGCTTTCTTT. It yields the protein CASSLRAGPNTEAFF.